These 28 T cell receptor beta chains were all obtained from the same sample, sequenced in a study of identical twins. TCRdb re-called the 5' RACE reads through MiXCR, storing one row per CDR3 protein. The sample shows under 800,000 distinct CDR3 sequences, 21% of them seen only once. The data also belong to a second study, concerning T cells expressing NK-cell markers.

The sample taken for sequencing was PBMCs. The receptor set was obtained from a woman younger than 30 in good health.

The chain uses TRBV6-6 and TRBJ2-3; D is possibly TRBD1 or TRBD2 (5 bases each). CDR3 length: 11 amino acids. The V end lost 5 bases, the J end lost 8 bases, and 8 bases lay between the germline ends. The V gene's germline CDR1 is MNHNY and CDR2 SVGAGI (reference sequence). The CDR3: CASSEGPTQYF. Written as DNA, the CDR3 is TGTGCCAGCAGTGAGGGGCCTACGCAGTATTTT.

The gene calls are TRBV7-2 and TRBJ2-5; D is undetermined. Trimming removed 3 bases at V and 2 bases at J, with 10 bases between. CDR1 is SGHTA and CDR2 is FQGNSA in the germline V gene. The CDR3 totals 14 residues. The CDR3 DNA reads TGTGCCAGCAGCTTGTATCTGACACAAGAGACCCAGTACTTC. Protein: CASSLYLTQETQYF.

This clonotype was seen a handful of times. The chain combines TRBV5-1 with TRBJ2-1; 12 bases agree with TRBD2. V dropped 4 bases and J dropped 8; count of bases not matched to a gene: 7. Germline V gene lookup returns CDR1 SGHRS and CDR2 YFSETQ. The CDR3 contains 15 residues. CDR3 in amino acids: CASSTLAGGPYEQFF. The CDR3 DNA reads as TGCGCCAGCAGCACTCTAGCGGGAGGGCCTTATGAGCAGTTCTTC.

This clonotype has a handful of counts. The V call is TRBV6-1, the J call TRBJ2-1, with TRBD2 matching 7 bases. The CDR3 runs to 16 residues. V shed 5 bases and J 3 bases; nucleotides not matched to a gene: 10. Germline lookup yields CDR1 MNHNS and CDR2 SASEGT. CDR3 sequence reads: CASSPLGGGLYNEQFF. The CDR3 nucleotides read TGTGCCAGCAGTCCGCTTGGGGGGGGACTCTACAATGAGCAGTTCTTC.

This clonotype was counted a single time. The chain joins TRBV7-8 to TRBJ2-3; 9 nucleotides agree with TRBD2. The length of the CDR3 is 15 residues. CDR1 is SGHVS, CDR2 FQNEAQ, per germline. The V and J ends lost 6 bases and 2 bases, in that order; junction bases with no gene match: 6. The CDR3 protein is CASRFLAGFTDTQYF. The CDR3 DNA reads as TGTGCCAGCAGGTTCCTAGCGGGATTCACAGATACGCAGTATTTT.

The chain recombines TRBV20-1 with TRBJ2-7; maybe TRBD1 (5 bases). The CDR3 runs to 17 residues. V lost 2 bases and J 2 bases, leaving 22 bases between the germline ends. Germline lookup yields CDR1 DFQATT and CDR2 SNEGSKA (reference sequence). The CDR3 loop is CSARKYPGKVIPYEQYF. The CDR3 bases are TGCAGTGCTAGAAAATACCCAGGGAAAGTAATCCCCTACGAGCAGTACTTC.

V and J are TRBV7-8 and TRBJ1-1; D not certain. The V gene lost 5 bases and the J gene lost 0 bases, with 13 bases spanning the gap. Germline V CDR1 and CDR2: SGHVS, FQNEAQ. This CDR3 has 15 amino acids. The CDR3 loop reads CASSLRRLLNTEAFF. CDR3 DNA: TGTGCCAGCAGCCTAAGGCGGCTTTTGAACACTGAAGCTTTCTTT. Complete variable domain (other parts from reference TRBV7-8 and TRBJ1-1): GAGVSQSPRYKVAKRGQDVALRCDPISGHVSLFWYQQALGQGPEFLTYFQNEAQLDKSGLPSDRFFAERPEGSVSTLKIQRTQQEDSAVYLCASSLRRLLNTEAFFGQGTRLTVV.

This chain connects TRBV20-1 to TRBJ2-3; either TRBD1 or TRBD2 may supply D (5 bases each). Germline assignment: CDR1 DFQATT and CDR2 SNEGSKA (reference sequence). Trimming cost V 4 bases and J 1 base, with 9 bases left between them. The CDR3 covers 13 residues. The CDR3 is CSANQGGTDTQYF. The CDR3 DNA reads as TGCAGTGCTAACCAGGGAGGCACAGATACGCAGTATTTT.

V and J are TRBV5-1 and TRBJ2-7; 8 nucleotides line up with TRBD1. Trimming at V came to 4 bases and at J to 4 bases, leaving 10 bases not matched to a gene. The CDR3 sequence is 15 residues long. Germline-derived CDR1 and CDR2 are SGHRS and YFSETQ. CDR3 loop: CASSEDRDRIYEQYF. CDR3 sequence (DNA): TGCGCCAGCAGCGAGGACCGGGACAGGATTTACGAGCAGTACTTC.

This sequence joins TRBV3-1 and TRBJ2-7; TRBD2 agrees at 12 bases. The CDR3 length is 15 residues. Trimming took 3 bases from V and 6 from J; bases not matched to a gene: 6. Per germline, CDR1 LGHDT and CDR2 YNNKEL (reference sequence). The CDR3 nucleotides read TGTGCCAGCAGCCAGAGACTAGCGGGAGTTAGCGAGCAGTACTTC. Translated: CASSQRLAGVSEQYF.

V and J are TRBV7-9 and TRBJ2-4; D gene unclear. V was pared by 3 bases and J by 5 bases, with 8 bases between. This CDR3 is built from 13 residues. Looked up from germline, CDR1 is SEHNR and CDR2 is FQNEAQ (reference sequence). In DNA form, the CDR3 reads TGTGCCAGCAGCTTCCCAGGAGAAAACATTCAGTACTTC. Amino acid sequence: CASSFPGENIQYF.

The chain recombines TRBV24-1 with TRBJ2-2, with no clear D. CDR3 size: 12 residues. Trimming left V 4 bases short and J 4 bases short, with 3 bases between. Germline-derived CDR1 and CDR2 are KGHDR and SFDVKD. The CDR3 spells CATSESTGELFF. The DNA of the CDR3 is TGTGCCACCAGTGAGAGCACCGGGGAGCTGTTTTTT.

V and J are TRBV12-3 or TRBV12-4 and TRBJ2-2; 8 bases align to TRBD1. The junction had 8 bases not matched to a gene; V was cut back by 5 bases and J by 6 bases. The CDR3 covers 15 residues. The CDR3 nucleotides are TGTGCCAGCAGTCGTTTGGACAGGGAAGCCGGGGAGCTGTTTTTT. Amino acid sequence: CASSRLDREAGELFF.

The rearrangement uses TRBV7-9 and TRBJ2-3, with D maybe TRBD1 (6 bases). The V gene lost 5 bases and the J gene lost 0 bases, with 15 bases spanning the gap. The CDR3 consists of 16 residues. CDR1 and CDR2 from the germline V gene are SEHNR and FQNEAQ (reference sequence). The CDR3 spells CASSPTMGASTDTQYF. DNA for the CDR3: TGTGCCAGCAGCCCTACTATGGGGGCCAGCACAGATACGCAGTATTTT.

This clonotype showed up just a few times. The rearrangement joins TRBV12-3 or TRBV12-4 to TRBJ2-7; D remains unclear. V was cut by 3 bases and J by 5 bases, with 8 bases left in between. This CDR3 contains 12 residues. The CDR3 sequence: CASSFWPNEQYF. CDR3 sequence (DNA): TGTGCCAGCAGTTTCTGGCCGAACGAGCAGTACTTC.

The J gene is TRBJ2-4, the V gene TRBV20-1, with TRBD2 identical over 14 bases. This CDR3 is 15 amino acids long. Trimming took 2 bases from V and 12 from J; bases not matched to a gene: 9. Germline V CDR1 and CDR2: DFQATT, SNEGSKA (reference sequence). CDR3 residues: CSARLPIGLAGGQYF. As DNA, the CDR3 is TGCAGTGCTAGACTCCCCATAGGACTAGCGGGAGGTCAGTACTTC.

The chain is built from TRBV20-1 and TRBJ2-4; weak D call: TRBD1 (6 bases). Trimming removed 3 bases at V and 2 bases at J, with 14 bases between. This CDR3 region has 15 residues. Germline lookup yields CDR1 DFQATT and CDR2 SNEGSKA (reference sequence). The CDR3 is CSARTTGFPKNIQYF. For the CDR3, the DNA is TGCAGTGCTAGGACTACAGGGTTTCCCAAAAACATTCAGTACTTC.

This clonotype was recorded at least ten times. The rearrangement links TRBV20-1 to TRBJ1-1; unclear D gene. Trimming took 0 bases from V and 7 from J, leaving 9 bases between them. CDR1 is DFQATT, CDR2 SNEGSKA, per germline (reference sequence). The CDR3 consists of 12 residues. This CDR3 reads CSARDGSGEAFF. As DNA, the CDR3 is TGCAGTGCTAGAGATGGGAGCGGTGAAGCTTTCTTT.

This clonotype came up a few times. The rearrangement joins TRBV10-3 to TRBJ1-1; 11 bases are shared with TRBD1. CDR1 is ENHRY, CDR2 SYGVKD, per germline. The CDR3 is 14 residues long. Trimming at V came to 9 bases and at J to 5 bases, leaving 8 bases not matched to a gene. In DNA, the CDR3 is TGTGCCATACGGACAGGGGGCGAGGGGACTGAAGCTTTCTTT. As protein: CAIRTGGEGTEAFF.

Only a few counts were recorded for this clonotype. The V and J genes are TRBV20-1 and TRBJ2-7; D possibly uses TRBD1 or TRBD2 (5 bases each). V was cut by 6 bases and J by 3 bases, with 18 bases left in between. Germline CDR1 DFQATT, CDR2 SNEGSKA (reference sequence). This CDR3 has 14 residues. CDR3 sequence reads: CSAKYGALSYEQYF. CDR3 DNA: TGCAGTGCAAAGTACGGGGCACTGAGCTACGAGCAGTACTTC.

V and J are TRBV10-3 and TRBJ2-7; D is perhaps TRBD1 or TRBD2 (5 bases each). The CDR3 runs to 12 residues. The V end was cut by 6 bases, the J end by 1 base, with 7 bases between. CDR1 and CDR2 from the germline V gene are ENHRY and SYGVKD. As DNA, the CDR3 is TGTGCCATCAGGGGGACGTCCTACGAGCAGTACTTC. It is translated as CAIRGTSYEQYF.

The rearrangement joins TRBV6-1 to TRBJ2-7; TRBD1 matches 9 bases. Germline V CDR1 and CDR2: MNHNS, SASEGT. CDR3 length: 13 residues. Trimming took 7 bases from V and 5 from J; bases not matched to a gene: 6. The CDR3 bases are TGTGCCAGCACCCGGACAGGGGTTCACGAGCAGTACTTC. It specifies CASTRTGVHEQYF.

V gene TRBV19 combines with J gene TRBJ2-1; 7 bases match TRBD1. Germline-derived CDR1 and CDR2 are LNHDA and SQIVND (reference sequence). V shed 6 bases, J shed 7 bases, and the junction held 9 bases outside the gene matches. This CDR3 has 14 amino acids. The CDR3 loop reads CASSRDRWVNEQFF. In DNA, the CDR3 is TGTGCCAGTAGCCGGGACAGATGGGTGAATGAGCAGTTCTTC.

V is TRBV7-2 and J is TRBJ2-3; perhaps TRBD1 as D (5 bases). The germline V gene has CDR1 SGHTA and CDR2 FQGNSA. V was shortened by 5 bases and J by 0 bases, with 12 bases between the two germline ends. The CDR3 is made up of 15 amino acids. The CDR3 protein is CASSAGQPSTDTQYF. The CDR3 region has the DNA TGTGCCAGCAGCGCAGGACAACCTAGCACAGATACGCAGTATTTT.

V gene TRBV20-1 combines with J gene TRBJ2-6, with D perhaps matching TRBD1 (5 bases). The V gene's germline CDR1 is DFQATT and CDR2 SNEGSKA (reference sequence). This CDR3 comprises 14 residues. V lost 4 bases, J lost 4 bases, and 11 bases lay in between. The CDR3 DNA follows: TGCAGTGCTATAAAGGGGCCCGGGGCCAACGTCCTGACTTTC. This gives the protein CSAIKGPGANVLTF.

Only one count was recorded for this clonotype. This chain connects TRBV20-1 to TRBJ2-6; D is undetermined. CDR3 size: 15 residues. CDR1 and CDR2 (germline): DFQATT, SNEGSKA (reference sequence). With 6 bases removed from V and 0 bases from J, the gap between germline ends came to 12 bases. The CDR3 sequence is CSAELGGSGANVLTF. DNA for the CDR3: TGCAGTGCGGAGCTTGGTGGCTCTGGGGCCAACGTCCTGACTTTC.

In this sample, this clonotype turned up a few times. This chain connects TRBV12-3 or TRBV12-4 to TRBJ2-3; perhaps TRBD1 as D (6 bases). The CDR3 covers 13 residues. The V end lost 11 bases, the J end lost 6 bases, and 18 bases lay between the germline ends. CDR3 DNA: TGTGCCTGGGGGCCGGGAATAGGCGATACGCAGTATTTT. The encoded protein is CAWGPGIGDTQYF.

The chain has TRBV12-3 or TRBV12-4 and TRBJ2-5, with 7 bases fitting TRBD1. This CDR3 contains 15 residues. The J segment lost 5 bases and the V segment lost 7 bases, leaving 13 bases of the junction unmatched. CDR3 nucleotides: TGTGCCAGCACCCCCCAGGGACAGCTCGGGGAGACCCAGTACTTC. Translation gives CASTPQGQLGETQYF.